This TCR beta chain was sequenced for a study of CD8+ T cells in alopecia areata. Trimming took off 1 base at V and 9 bases at J, with 14 bases between the two ends. Germline-derived CDR1 and CDR2 are SGHKS and YYEKEE (reference sequence). This CDR3 spans 15 amino acids. Treatment described: oral pan-JAK inhibitor, 5-10 mg twice daily. Extracted RNA was reverse transcribed, and the resulting cDNA served as sequencing template. The data were produced by immunoSEQ multiplex PCR, yet TCRdb's version contains in-frame clones alone and is incomplete. The table has fewer than 110,000 clones, roughly 84% seen once.

This sequence originates from a human donor with alopecia areata. This chain joins TRBV5-5 and TRBJ1-6; no reliable D call. Sequencing used CD8+ T cells sorted from blood, obtained at week 24, from a patient treated with tofacitinib. The CDR3 bases are TGTGCCAGCAGCTTGCGCGACGGACTGATTTCACCCCTCCACTTT. As protein: CASSLRDGLISPLHF.